This T cell receptor (beta chain) was documented in a study of response to subunit inactivated influenza vaccine. Study-wide results and limits: Each seasonal influenza vaccination recruits few new T cells, the authors suggested.

TCRdb reprocessed the RT-PCR reads with MiXCR, giving one entry per CDR3 protein. The top ten hold about 12% of the sample, which has approximately 500,000 distinct CDR3 sequences, 10% to 15% seen once. Trimming shortened V by 6 bases and J by 2 bases, and 20 bases separated the two germline ends. The CDR3 totals 15 residues. The germline CDR1 and CDR2 sequences are DFQATT and SNEGSKA (reference sequence). This clonotype was picked up a small number of times. Its antigen is unknown. The source of this sequence is a man aged 45-60 years who received an inactivated influenza vaccine. The sequencing here drew on PBMCs from blood, taken roughly 6 weeks after vaccination. The chain joins TRBV20-1 to TRBJ2-7; D is unclear. CDR3 nucleotides: TGCAGTGCCACCTTCGAAAGGTCGAACCCCTACGAGCAGTACTTC. Its translation: CSATFERSNPYEQYF.